There are a few counts of the clone carrying this TCR beta chain. Its target is unknown. This sample was taken from a study of T cells in Graves' hyperthyroidism and ophthalmopathy. Study-wide points: Ophthalmopathy onset followed model prediction by a median around six months.

Trimming at V came to 4 bases and at J to 0 bases, leaving 7 bases not matched to a gene. This CDR3 spans 16 amino acids. Amplified TCR beta CDR3 regions derived from RNA transcripts. A set of HTBI primers served as the primers for a first-round RT-PCR of the TCR CDR3. MiXCR, applied by TCRdb to the multiplex PCR reads, yields one record per CDR3 protein. This table holds about 400,000 distinct CDR3 sequences, around a sixth found once. The source material was blood. The rearrangement links TRBV12-3 or TRBV12-4 to TRBJ2-3; 7 bases map to TRBD2. This sequence originates from a woman between 18 and 29 years old with Graves' hyperthyroidism. The CDR3 DNA sequence: TGTGCCAGCAGTTCGGGCGGGCGGGGGAGCACAGATACGCAGTATTTT. It specifies CASSSGGRGSTDTQYF.